This T cell receptor beta chain was captured in a study of identical twins. Healthy Caucasians alone served as donors. This clonotype has at least ten counts. Trimming at V came to 4 bases and at J to 5 bases, leaving 8 bases not matched to a gene. Germline values: CDR1 SGHRS, CDR2 YFSETQ. This CDR3 region has 14 residues. TCRdb re-called the 5' RACE reads with MiXCR, one entry per CDR3 protein. The sample records under 500,000 distinct CDR3 sequences, over 11% being singletons. Separately, the same data were catalogued under a study of yellow fever vaccine responses in identical twins.

Sequenced: CD4+ T cells sorted from blood. The chain joins TRBV5-1 to TRBJ2-5; 7 nucleotides agree with TRBD2. This clonotype originated in a woman aged 18-29 years in good health. CDR3 DNA: TGCGCCAGCAGCCCCAGGGTAGCGGGTGAGACCCAGTACTTC. It yields the protein CASSPRVAGETQYF.